The 26 T cell receptor beta chains listed next were all sequenced from one sample in a study of preoperative IRX-2 immunotherapy in early breast cancer. TCRdb's table, derived via immunoSEQ multiplex PCR, lists solely in-frame clones and lacks some. This table has tens of thousands of clones, 95% appearing once. Treatment indicated: preoperative locoregional IRX-2 cytokine immunotherapy. The material sequenced was tumor tissue, taken after IRX-2 immunotherapy. These TCRs come from a human donor with breast cancer.

The chain is built from TRBV9 and TRBJ2-1; D tentatively fits TRBD1 or TRBD2 (6 bases each). With 5 bases removed from V and 5 bases from J, the gap between germline ends came to 17 bases. CDR1 SGDLS and CDR2 YYNGEE come from the germline V gene. CDR3 length: 15 residues. In nucleotides, the CDR3 is TGTGCCAGCAGTGGTCAGGGGCGGGGAAACAATGAGCAGTTCTTC. Protein sequence: CASSGQGRGNNEQFF.

The V call is TRBV6-5, the J call TRBJ2-5, with D unresolved. With 0 bases removed from V and 5 bases from J, the gap between germline ends came to 13 bases. CDR1 is MNHEY and CDR2 is SVGAGI in the germline V gene. The CDR3 covers 15 residues. The DNA for the CDR3 is TGTGCCAGCAGTTACTCTCCAGCAGCAAAGGAGACCCAGTACTTC. Translation gives CASSYSPAAKETQYF.

The sample holds a few counts of this clone. V gene TRBV15 combines with J gene TRBJ2-1, with D uncertain. Trimming shortened V by 1 base and J by 8 bases, and 12 bases separated the two germline ends. The CDR3 has 14 residues. CDR1 is LNHNV and CDR2 is YYDKDF in the germline V gene (reference sequence). CDR3 DNA sequence: TGTGCCACCAGCAGAGGAACCCGGTCGGATGAGCAGTTCTTC. It specifies CATSRGTRSDEQFF.

The chain couples TRBV30 to TRBJ2-7; D is undetermined. Germline CDR1 reads GTSNPN; CDR2 reads SVGIG (reference sequence). V shed 3 bases and J shed 3 bases, with 12 bases lying between them. This CDR3 is 13 amino acids long. The CDR3 sequence is CAWRGKGRYEQYF. In DNA, the CDR3 is TGTGCCTGGAGAGGTAAGGGTCGCTACGAGCAGTACTTC.

The V and J genes are TRBV4-3 and TRBJ2-7; D might be TRBD1 (5 bases). Germline V gene lookup returns CDR1 LGHNA and CDR2 YSLEER. The CDR3 length is 15 residues. The germline V and J ends were trimmed by 1 base and 4 bases, with 14 bases remaining between them. The CDR3 nucleotides are TGCGCCAGCAGCCAAGCGAGTGGACAAAGGTACGAGCAGTACTTC. Translation: CASSQASGQRYEQYF.

The CDR3 coding sequence is TGTGCCAGCAGCTCTCGGGACAGACATAACACTGAAGCTTTCTTT. Translated, it gives CASSSRDRHNTEAFF. This chain connects TRBV11-2 to TRBJ1-1; 7 positions agree with TRBD1. This CDR3 comprises 15 residues. After removal of 4 bases from V and 2 bases from J, the junction contained 7 bases not matched to a gene. Germline values: CDR1 SGHAT, CDR2 FQNNGV.

On this clone: The junction does not match germline at one end; this may be a read error. The V call is TRBV5-6, the J call TRBJ1-6; 10 nucleotides agree with TRBD1. From germline, CDR1 is SGHDT and CDR2 YYEEEE. CDR3 length: 14 residues. The CDR3 DNA sequence: TGTGCCAGCAGCTGGGGGACAGGGGATTCACCCCCCCACTTT. It specifies CASSWGTGDSPPHF. Full variable domain (remainder filled in from reference TRBV5-6 and TRBJ1-6): DAGVTQSPTHLIKTRGQQVTLRCSPKSGHDTVSWYQQALGQGPQFIFQYYEEEERQRGNFPDRFSGHQFPNYSSELNVNALLLGDSALYLCASSWGTGDSPPHFGNGTRLTVT.

The V call is TRBV13, the J call TRBJ2-5, with 9 bases identical to TRBD1. CDR1 PRHDT and CDR2 FYEKMQ come from the germline V gene (reference sequence). V lost 5 bases and J lost 7; bases outside the gene matches: 8. The CDR3 is 14 residues long. CDR3 loop: CASSPGTGKATQYF. The CDR3 DNA reads TGTGCCAGCAGCCCCGGGACAGGGAAGGCGACCCAGTACTTC.

V is TRBV7-3 and J is TRBJ2-1, with TRBD2 identical over 7 bases. In germline, CDR1 is SGHTA, CDR2 FQGTGA. CDR3 length equals 16 residues. V trimming: 4 bases; J trimming: 9 bases; junction bases outside the gene matches: 15. The CDR3 spells CASSSPSVMGEGEQFF. The CDR3 DNA sequence: TGTGCCAGCAGCTCCCCTAGCGTAATGGGGGAGGGTGAGCAGTTCTTC. Full variable domain (remainder filled in from reference TRBV7-3 and TRBJ2-1): GAGVSQTPSNKVTEKGKYVELRCDPISGHTALYWYRQSLGQGPEFLIYFQGTGAADDSGLPNDRFFAVRPEGSVSTLKIQRTERGDSAVYLCASSSPSVMGEGEQFFGPGTRLTVL.

This chain connects TRBV6-1 to TRBJ2-4; 8 nucleotides match TRBD1. Looked up from germline, CDR1 is MNHNS and CDR2 is SASEGT. This CDR3 is built from 15 residues. With 8 bases clipped from V and 6 bases from J, the junction kept 12 bases outside the gene matches. CDR3 sequence (DNA): TGTGCCAGCCCGGCCGACAGGGGAATGACAAACATTCAGTACTTC. This sequence encodes CASPADRGMTNIQYF.

The chain is built from TRBV28 and TRBJ2-7; D is ambiguous. The germline V and J ends were trimmed by 6 bases and 0 bases, with 21 bases remaining between them. This CDR3 is 17 amino acids long. Looked up from germline, CDR1 is MDHEN and CDR2 is SYDVKM. The CDR3 sequence: CASSRTPDGILSYEQYF. CDR3 DNA sequence: TGTGCCAGCAGCAGGACCCCGGACGGAATTCTCTCCTACGAGCAGTACTTC.

This clone was observed once. V is TRBV5-6 and J is TRBJ2-5; tentative D call: TRBD1 (6 bases). Matching the DNA end better, TRBJ2-7 makes the J call doubtful. CDR3 length: 12 amino acids. Germline V gene data show CDR1 as SGHDT and CDR2 as YYEEEE. CDR3 DNA: TGTGCCAGCAGCCCCCAGGGGCGCGAGCAGTACTTC. Translated, it gives CASSPQGREQYF.

The chain has TRBV5-1 and TRBJ2-5; 10 bases line up with TRBD2. The V segment lost 4 bases and the J segment 5 bases; nucleotides outside the gene matches: 14. This CDR3 spans 17 amino acids. Germline CDR1 is SGHRS and CDR2 is YFSETQ. This CDR3 reads CASSLPLAGEEGETQYF. In DNA, the CDR3 is TGCGCCAGCAGCCTCCCTCTAGCGGGGGAGGAAGGGGAGACCCAGTACTTC.

This clone was picked up one time. V and J are TRBV2 and TRBJ1-1; D is unresolved. V lost 2 bases, J lost 8 bases, and 12 bases lay in between. CDR1 and CDR2 (germline): SNHLY, FYNNEI. The CDR3 contains 13 residues. CDR3 in DNA: TGTGCCAGCAGTGAAATCCCCGAAGGGGAAGCTTTCTTT. It translates to CASSEIPEGEAFF.

This chain uses TRBV6-1 with TRBJ2-7, with a weak D call TRBD2 (6 bases). Germline CDR1 reads MNHNS; CDR2 reads SASEGT. The CDR3 totals 13 residues. V was cut by 3 bases and J by 0 bases, with 6 bases left in between. In DNA, the CDR3 is TGTGCCAGCAGTGAGGACTACTCCTACGAGCAGTACTTC. Protein sequence: CASSEDYSYEQYF.

V usage is TRBV9 and J usage is TRBJ2-2, with a tentative D call TRBD2 (5 bases). CDR1 and CDR2 from the germline V gene are SGDLS and YYNGEE. The CDR3 runs to 13 residues. V was trimmed by 1 base and J by 7 bases, leaving 8 bases between them. In nucleotides, the CDR3 is TGTGCCAGCAGCGTAACGGGAATCGGGGAGCTGTTTTTT. Translation: CASSVTGIGELFF.

V and J are TRBV14 and TRBJ2-7, with D maybe TRBD1 (5 bases). This CDR3 has 17 residues. V lost 0 bases to trimming and J lost 2 bases, with 17 bases between them. Germline V lookup: CDR1 SGHDN, CDR2 FVKESK. CDR3 protein: CASSQDGATELPYEQYF. The DNA of the CDR3 is TGTGCCAGCAGCCAAGATGGGGCAACAGAACTCCCCTACGAGCAGTACTTC. The whole variable domain, remainder taken from reference TRBV14 and TRBJ2-7, is EAGVTQFPSHSVIEKGQTVTLRCDPISGHDNLYWYRRVMGKEIKFLLHFVKESKQDESGMPNNRFLAERTGGTYSTLKVQPAELEDSGVYFCASSQDGATELPYEQYFGPGTRLTVT.

V and J are TRBV5-1 and TRBJ2-1; maybe TRBD1 (6 bases). The CDR3 has 14 residues. Per germline, CDR1 SGHRS and CDR2 YFSETQ. V lost 7 bases and J 1 base, leaving 12 bases between the germline ends. The CDR3 DNA is TGCGCCAGCGGCGACACAGGGTCCTACAATGAGCAGTTCTTC. Protein sequence: CASGDTGSYNEQFF.

This chain joins TRBV25-1 and TRBJ1-1; tentatively, D is TRBD1 (6 bases). Germline V gives CDR1 MGHDK, CDR2 SYGVNS. V shed 2 bases and J shed 1 base, with 11 bases lying between them. The CDR3 sequence is 15 residues long. The CDR3 loop reads CASSEVGGPNTEAFF. The CDR3 DNA follows: TGTGCCAGCAGTGAAGTCGGGGGCCCGAACACTGAAGCTTTCTTT.

The chain uses TRBV28 and TRBJ1-5; D is undetermined. The germline CDR1 and CDR2 sequences are MDHEN and SYDVKM. This CDR3 region has 12 residues. Trimming removed 3 bases at V and 7 bases at J, with 7 bases between. DNA for the CDR3: TGTGCCAGCAGTTTGGCGACACAGCCCCAGCATTTT. It encodes CASSLATQPQHF.

The chain uses TRBV2 and TRBJ2-1, with a weak D call TRBD1 (5 bases). The ends were cut back, 8 bases at V and 0 bases at J, with 8 bases in the middle. From germline, CDR1 is SNHLY and CDR2 FYNNEI. The CDR3 runs to 13 residues. The CDR3 sequence: CASFRGSYNEQFF. The CDR3 DNA reads as TGTGCCAGCTTTAGGGGCTCCTACAATGAGCAGTTCTTC.

The chain carries TRBV30 and TRBJ2-1, with TRBD2 identical over 7 bases. In germline, CDR1 is GTSNPN, CDR2 SVGIG (reference sequence). V was clipped by 4 bases and J by 8 bases; unmatched bases: 5. The length of the CDR3 is 12 residues. In nucleotides, the CDR3 is TGTGCCTGGAACTTAGCGGGTGATGAGCAGTTCTTC. Amino acids: CAWNLAGDEQFF.

CDR3 sequence reads: CASSQSQYIEAFF. CDR3 bases: TGTGCCAGCAGCCAAAGTCAGTATATTGAAGCTTTCTTT. V and J are TRBV16 and TRBJ1-1, with no clear D. The CDR3 is 13 residues long. The V gene lost 2 bases and the J gene lost 7 bases, with 11 bases spanning the gap. From germline, CDR1 is KGHSY and CDR2 FQNENV.

The V gene is TRBV16, the J gene TRBJ2-2; perhaps D is TRBD1 or TRBD2 (5 bases each). The germline CDR1 and CDR2 sequences are KGHSY and FQNENV. The CDR3 is 14 residues long. V lost 4 bases and J 5 bases, leaving 11 bases between the germline ends. The CDR3 here is CASSLGTVTGELFF. The CDR3 nucleotides are TGTGCCAGCAGCCTGGGGACGGTAACCGGGGAGCTGTTTTTT.

J is TRBJ1-1 and V is TRBV4-2; TRBD1 agrees at 10 bases. Germline trimming cut 0 bases from V and 3 bases from J; bases unmatched to any gene: 7. Looked up from germline, CDR1 is LGHNA and CDR2 is YNFKEQ. This CDR3 is built from 17 residues. The CDR3 here is CASSQDLSDRGDTEAFF. The DNA for the CDR3 is TGTGCCAGCAGCCAAGATCTCTCGGACAGGGGGGACACTGAAGCTTTCTTT.

The genes are TRBV13 and TRBJ2-5; 7 nucleotides align to TRBD1. CDR3 size: 14 residues. Germline values: CDR1 PRHDT, CDR2 FYEKMQ (reference sequence). V lost 6 bases, J lost 0 bases, and 4 bases stayed unmatched. In DNA, the CDR3 is TGTGCCAGCAGTCTTGGGACAGACCAAGAGACCCAGTACTTC. Its translation is CASSLGTDQETQYF. Full variable domain (remainder filled in from reference TRBV13 and TRBJ2-5): AAGVIQSPRHLIKEKRETATLKCYPIPRHDTVYWYQQGPGQDPQFLISFYEKMQSDKGSIPDRFSAQQFSDYHSELNMSSLELGDSALYFCASSLGTDQETQYFGPGTRLLVL.